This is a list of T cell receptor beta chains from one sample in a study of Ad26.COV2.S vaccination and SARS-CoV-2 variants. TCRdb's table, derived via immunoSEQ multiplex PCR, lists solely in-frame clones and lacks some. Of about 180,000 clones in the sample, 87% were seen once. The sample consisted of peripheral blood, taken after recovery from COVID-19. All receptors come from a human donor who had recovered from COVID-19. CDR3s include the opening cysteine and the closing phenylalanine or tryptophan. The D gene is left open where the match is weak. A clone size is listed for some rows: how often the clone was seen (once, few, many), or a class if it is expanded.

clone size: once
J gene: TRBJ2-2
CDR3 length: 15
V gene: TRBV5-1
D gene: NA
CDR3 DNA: TGCGCCAGCAGCCGCGTCGGTCCGAACACCGGGGAGCTGTTTTTT
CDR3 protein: CASSRVGPNTGELFF

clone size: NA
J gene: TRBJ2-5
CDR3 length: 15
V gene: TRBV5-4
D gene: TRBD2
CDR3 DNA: TGTGCCAGCAGCTCGCTAGCGGGGGGGATTCGGACCCAGTACTTC
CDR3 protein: CASSSLAGGIRTQYF

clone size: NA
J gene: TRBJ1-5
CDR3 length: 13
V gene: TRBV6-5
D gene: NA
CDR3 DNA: TGTGCCAGCCGACTGAGTTACAATCAGCCCCAGCATTTT
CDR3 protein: CASRLSYNQPQHF

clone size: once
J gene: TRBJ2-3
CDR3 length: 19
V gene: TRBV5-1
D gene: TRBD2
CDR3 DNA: TGCGCCAGCAGCTTGGGACTAGCGGGCTGGGTCACTAGCACAGATACGCAGTATTTT
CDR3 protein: CASSLGLAGWVTSTDTQYF

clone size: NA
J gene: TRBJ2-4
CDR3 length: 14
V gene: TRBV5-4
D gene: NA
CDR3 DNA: TGTGCCAGCAGCTTTGGTAAAGCAGGATACATTCAGTACTTC
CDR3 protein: CASSFGKAGYIQYF

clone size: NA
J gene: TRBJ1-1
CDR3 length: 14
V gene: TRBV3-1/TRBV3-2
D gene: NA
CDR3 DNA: TGTGCCAGCAGCCAAGATTATGGTAACACTGAAGCTTTCTTT
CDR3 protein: CASSQDYGNTEAFF

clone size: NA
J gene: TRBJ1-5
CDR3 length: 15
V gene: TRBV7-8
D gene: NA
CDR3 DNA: TGTGCCAGCAGCCCCTCGCATATTAGCAATCAGCCCCAGCATTTT
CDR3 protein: CASSPSHISNQPQHF

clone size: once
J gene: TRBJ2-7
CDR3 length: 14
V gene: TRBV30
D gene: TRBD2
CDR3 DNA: TGTGCCTGGAGATTTAGCGGGAGAAGCTACGAGCAGTACTTC
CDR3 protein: CAWRFSGRSYEQYF

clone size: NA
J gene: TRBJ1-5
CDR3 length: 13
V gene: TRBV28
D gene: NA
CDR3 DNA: TGTGCCTGCCAGGGGCAGCCAAATCAGCCCCAGCATTTT
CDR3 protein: CACQGQPNQPQHF

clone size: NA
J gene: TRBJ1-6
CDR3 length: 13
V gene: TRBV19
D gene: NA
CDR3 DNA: TGTGCCAGTAGTATGTGGGGGAGTTCACCCCTCCACTTT
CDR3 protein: CASSMWGSSPLHF

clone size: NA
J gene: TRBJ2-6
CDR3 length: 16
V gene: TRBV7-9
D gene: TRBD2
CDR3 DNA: TGTGCCAGCAGCTTAGCGGGAGGGTCTGGGGCCAACGTCCTGACTTTC
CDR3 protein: CASSLAGGSGANVLTF

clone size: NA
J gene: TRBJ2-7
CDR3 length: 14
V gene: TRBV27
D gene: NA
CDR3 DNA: TGTGCCAGCAGTCCCGGGACTTCCATCTACGAGCAGTACTTC
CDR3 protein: CASSPGTSIYEQYF

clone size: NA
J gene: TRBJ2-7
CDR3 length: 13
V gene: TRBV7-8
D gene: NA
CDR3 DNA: TGTGCCAGCAGCTTTCAGGGTACTCACGAGCAGTACTTC
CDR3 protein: CASSFQGTHEQYF

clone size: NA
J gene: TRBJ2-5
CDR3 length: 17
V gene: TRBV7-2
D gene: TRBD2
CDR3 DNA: TGTGCCAGCAGCCCATCGGGACTACGGTCCCCGAGGGCGACCCAGTACTTC
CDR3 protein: CASSPSGLRSPRATQYF

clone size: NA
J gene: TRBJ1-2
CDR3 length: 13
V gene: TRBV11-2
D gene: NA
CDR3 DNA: TGTGCCAGCAGCTTCGGGACGGCGTCCGGCTACACCTTC
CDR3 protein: CASSFGTASGYTF